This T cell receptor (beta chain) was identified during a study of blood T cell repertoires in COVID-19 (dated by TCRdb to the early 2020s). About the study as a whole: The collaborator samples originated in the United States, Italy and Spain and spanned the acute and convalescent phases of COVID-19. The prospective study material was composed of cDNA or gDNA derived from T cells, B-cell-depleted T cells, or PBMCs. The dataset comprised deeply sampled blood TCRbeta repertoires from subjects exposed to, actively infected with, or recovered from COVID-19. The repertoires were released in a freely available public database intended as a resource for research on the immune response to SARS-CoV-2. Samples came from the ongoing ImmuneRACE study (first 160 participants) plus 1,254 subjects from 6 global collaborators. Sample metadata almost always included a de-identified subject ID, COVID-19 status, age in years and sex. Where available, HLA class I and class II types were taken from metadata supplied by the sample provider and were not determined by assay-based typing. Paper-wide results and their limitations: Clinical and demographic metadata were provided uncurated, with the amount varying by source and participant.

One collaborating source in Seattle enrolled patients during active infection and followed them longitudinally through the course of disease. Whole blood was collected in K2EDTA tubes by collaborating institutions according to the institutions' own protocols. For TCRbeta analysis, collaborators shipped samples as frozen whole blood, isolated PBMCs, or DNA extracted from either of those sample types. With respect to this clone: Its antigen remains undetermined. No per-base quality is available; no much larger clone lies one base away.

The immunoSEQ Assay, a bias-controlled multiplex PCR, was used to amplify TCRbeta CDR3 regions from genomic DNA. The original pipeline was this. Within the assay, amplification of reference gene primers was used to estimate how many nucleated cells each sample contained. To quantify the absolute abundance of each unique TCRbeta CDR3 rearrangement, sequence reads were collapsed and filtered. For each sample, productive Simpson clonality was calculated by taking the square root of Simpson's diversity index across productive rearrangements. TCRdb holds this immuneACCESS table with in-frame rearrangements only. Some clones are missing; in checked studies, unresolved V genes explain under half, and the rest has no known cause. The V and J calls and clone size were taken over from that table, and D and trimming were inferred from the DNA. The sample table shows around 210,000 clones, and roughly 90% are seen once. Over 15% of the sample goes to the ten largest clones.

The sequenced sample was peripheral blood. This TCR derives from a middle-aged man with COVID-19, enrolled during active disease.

The CDR3 region reads CASSYGGLGDQKILHF. At the DNA level, the sequence is TGTGCCAGCAGTTACGGAGGACTGGGTGACCAAAAAATCCTCCACTTT. The chain uses TRBV6-5 and TRBJ1-6, with the D gene call left open. Trimming removed 2 bases from V and 15 bases from J, leaving 23 bases between the germline ends. The CDR3, from cysteine to phenylalanine, totals 16 residues. Just CDR3 DNA is preserved here, 48 bases in frame from base 1. From the germline V gene, CDR1 is MNHEY and CDR2 is SVGAGI.